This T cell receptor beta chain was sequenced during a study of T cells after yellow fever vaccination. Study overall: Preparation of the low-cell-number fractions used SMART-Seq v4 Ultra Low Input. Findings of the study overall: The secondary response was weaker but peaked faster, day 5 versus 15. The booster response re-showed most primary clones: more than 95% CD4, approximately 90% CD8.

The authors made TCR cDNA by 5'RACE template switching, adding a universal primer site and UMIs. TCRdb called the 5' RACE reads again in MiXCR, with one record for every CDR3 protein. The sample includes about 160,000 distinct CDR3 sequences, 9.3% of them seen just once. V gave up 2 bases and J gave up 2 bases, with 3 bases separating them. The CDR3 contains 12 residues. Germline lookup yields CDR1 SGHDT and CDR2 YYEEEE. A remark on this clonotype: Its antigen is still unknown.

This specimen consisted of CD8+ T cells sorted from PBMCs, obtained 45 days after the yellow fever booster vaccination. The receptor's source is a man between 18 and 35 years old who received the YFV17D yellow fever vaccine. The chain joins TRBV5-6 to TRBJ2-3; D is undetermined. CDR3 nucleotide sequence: TGTGCCAGCAGCTTTAACACAGATACGCAGTATTTT. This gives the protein CASSFNTDTQYF. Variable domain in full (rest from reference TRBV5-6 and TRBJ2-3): DAGVTQSPTHLIKTRGQQVTLRCSPKSGHDTVSWYQQALGQGPQFIFQYYEEEERQRGNFPDRFSGHQFPNYSSELNVNALLLGDSALYLCASSFNTDTQYFGPGTRLTVL.